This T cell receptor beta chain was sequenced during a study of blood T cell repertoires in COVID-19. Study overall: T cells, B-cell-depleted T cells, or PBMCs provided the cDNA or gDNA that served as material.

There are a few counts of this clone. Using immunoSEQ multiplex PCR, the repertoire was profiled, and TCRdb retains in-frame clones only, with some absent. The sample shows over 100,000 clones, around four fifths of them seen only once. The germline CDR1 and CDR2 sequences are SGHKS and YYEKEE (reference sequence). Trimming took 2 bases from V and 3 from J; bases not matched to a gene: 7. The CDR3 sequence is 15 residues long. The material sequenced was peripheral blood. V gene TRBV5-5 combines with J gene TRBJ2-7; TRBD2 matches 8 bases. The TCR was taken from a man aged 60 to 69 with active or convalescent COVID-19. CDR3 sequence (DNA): TGTGCCAGCAGCTTCCCGGGAGGGGAGAACTACGAGCAGTACTTC. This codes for CASSFPGGENYEQYF.